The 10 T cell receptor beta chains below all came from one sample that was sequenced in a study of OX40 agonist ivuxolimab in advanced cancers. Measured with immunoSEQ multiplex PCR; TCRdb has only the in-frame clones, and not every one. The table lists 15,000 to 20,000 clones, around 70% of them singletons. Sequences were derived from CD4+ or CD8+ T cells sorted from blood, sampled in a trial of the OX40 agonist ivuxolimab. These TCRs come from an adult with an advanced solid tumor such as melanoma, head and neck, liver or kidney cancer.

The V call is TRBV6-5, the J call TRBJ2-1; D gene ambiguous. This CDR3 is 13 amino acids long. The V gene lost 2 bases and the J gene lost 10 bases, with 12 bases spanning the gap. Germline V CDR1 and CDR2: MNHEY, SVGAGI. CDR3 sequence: CASSYVVLGEQFF. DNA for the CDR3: TGTGCCAGCAGTTACGTGGTGCTCGGAGAGCAGTTCTTC.

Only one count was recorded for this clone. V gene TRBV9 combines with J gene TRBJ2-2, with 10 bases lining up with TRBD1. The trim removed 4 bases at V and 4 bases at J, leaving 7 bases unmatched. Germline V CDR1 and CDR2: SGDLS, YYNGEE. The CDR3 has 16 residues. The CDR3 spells CASSPGQGVGTGELFF. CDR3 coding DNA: TGTGCCAGCAGCCCAGGACAGGGGGTCGGCACCGGGGAGCTGTTTTTT. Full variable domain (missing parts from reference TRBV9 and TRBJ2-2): DSGVTQTPKHLITATGQRVTLRCSPRSGDLSVYWYQQSLDQGLQFLIQYYNGEERAKGNILERFSAQQFPDLHSELNLSSLELGDSALYFCASSPGQGVGTGELFFGEGSRLTVL.

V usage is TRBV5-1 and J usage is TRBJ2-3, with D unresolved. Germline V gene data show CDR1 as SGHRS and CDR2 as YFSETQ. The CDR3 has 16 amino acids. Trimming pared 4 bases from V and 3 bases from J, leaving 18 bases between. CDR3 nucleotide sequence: TGCGCCAGCAGCCTTGGCGCGTCAACCTGGACAGATACGCAGTATTTT. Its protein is CASSLGASTWTDTQYF.

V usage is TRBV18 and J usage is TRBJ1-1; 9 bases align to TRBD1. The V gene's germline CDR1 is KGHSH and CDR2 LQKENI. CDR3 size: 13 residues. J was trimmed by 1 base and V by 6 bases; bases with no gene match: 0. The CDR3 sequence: CASSDRGNTEAFF. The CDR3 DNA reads TGTGCCAGCTCGGACAGGGGGAACACTGAAGCTTTCTTT.

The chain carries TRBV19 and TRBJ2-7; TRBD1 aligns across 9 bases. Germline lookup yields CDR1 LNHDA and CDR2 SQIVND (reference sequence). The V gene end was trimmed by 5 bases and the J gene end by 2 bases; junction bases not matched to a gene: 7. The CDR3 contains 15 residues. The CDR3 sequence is CASSDPGQGAYEQYF. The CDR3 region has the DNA TGTGCCAGTAGTGACCCGGGACAGGGAGCCTACGAGCAGTACTTC.

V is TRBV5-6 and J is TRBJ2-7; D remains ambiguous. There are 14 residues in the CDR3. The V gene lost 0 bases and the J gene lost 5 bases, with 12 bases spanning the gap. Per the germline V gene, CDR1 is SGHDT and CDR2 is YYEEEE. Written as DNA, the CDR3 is TGTGCCAGCAGCTTGGCTGCCAGGCGCAACGAGCAGTACTTC. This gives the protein CASSLAARRNEQYF.

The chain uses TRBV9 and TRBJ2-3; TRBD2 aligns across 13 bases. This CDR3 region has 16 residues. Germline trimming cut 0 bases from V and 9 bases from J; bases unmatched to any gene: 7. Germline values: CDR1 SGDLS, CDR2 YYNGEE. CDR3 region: CASSVEGTSGAETQYF. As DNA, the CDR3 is TGTGCCAGCAGCGTAGAAGGGACTAGCGGGGCTGAGACGCAGTATTTT.

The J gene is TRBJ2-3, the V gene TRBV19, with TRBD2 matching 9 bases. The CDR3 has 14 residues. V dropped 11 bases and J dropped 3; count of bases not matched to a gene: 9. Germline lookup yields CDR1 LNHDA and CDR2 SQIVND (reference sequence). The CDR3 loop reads CAVAGGLLTDTQYF. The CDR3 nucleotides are TGTGCCGTGGCGGGGGGGCTCCTAACAGATACGCAGTATTTT.

The CDR3 region has the DNA TGTGCCAGCTTTCCCTCGACAGGGGTATACACTGAAGCTTTCTTT. Translating gives CASFPSTGVYTEAFF. The chain joins TRBV7-9 to TRBJ1-1; TRBD1 matches at 8 bases. Per germline, CDR1 SEHNR and CDR2 FQNEAQ (reference sequence). The CDR3 loop spans 15 amino acids. J gave up 3 bases and V 8 bases, and 11 bases lay outside the gene matches.

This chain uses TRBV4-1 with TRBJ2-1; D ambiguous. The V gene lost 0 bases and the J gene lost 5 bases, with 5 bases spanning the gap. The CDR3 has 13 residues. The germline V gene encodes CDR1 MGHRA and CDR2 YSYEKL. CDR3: CASSQEGDNEQFF. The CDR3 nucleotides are TGCGCCAGCAGCCAAGAGGGCGACAATGAGCAGTTCTTC.